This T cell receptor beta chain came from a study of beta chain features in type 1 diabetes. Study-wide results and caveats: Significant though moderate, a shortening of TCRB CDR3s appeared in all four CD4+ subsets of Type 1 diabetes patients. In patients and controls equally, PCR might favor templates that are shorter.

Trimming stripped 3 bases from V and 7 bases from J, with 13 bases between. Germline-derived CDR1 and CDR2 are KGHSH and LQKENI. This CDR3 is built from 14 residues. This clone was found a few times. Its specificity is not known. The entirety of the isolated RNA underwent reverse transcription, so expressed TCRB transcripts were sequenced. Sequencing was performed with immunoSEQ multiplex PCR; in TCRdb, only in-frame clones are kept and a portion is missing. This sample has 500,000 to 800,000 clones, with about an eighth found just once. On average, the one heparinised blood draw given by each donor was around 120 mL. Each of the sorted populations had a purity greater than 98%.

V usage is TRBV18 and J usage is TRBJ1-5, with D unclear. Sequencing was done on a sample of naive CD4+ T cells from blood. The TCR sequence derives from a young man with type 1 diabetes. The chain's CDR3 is CASSPAGGSQPQHF. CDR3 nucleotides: TGTGCCAGCTCACCGGCGGGAGGGTCCCAGCCCCAGCATTTT.